Listed below are T cell receptor beta chains from one sample, sequenced in a study of T-cell reconstitution after alpha-beta-depleted transplantation in children. TCRdb called the PCR reads again in MiXCR, with one record for every CDR3 protein. The sample lists some 590,000 distinct CDR3 sequences; about 11% were seen once. Source: PBMCs from the stem cell graft donor, taken from the stem cell graft. These receptors originate from a human donor who donated a stem cell graft to a child with acute myeloid leukemia. Both conserved end residues are part of each CDR3.

>TRBV12-3/TRBV12-4
CASRPRRVGEAFF
>TRBV6-1
CASSPWDRDQPQHF
>TRBV6-2/TRBV6-3
CASSYPTQYF
>TRBV7-2
CASSLTGGENIQYF
>TRBV20-1
CSANFLNTEAFF
>TRBV6-5
CASRPTGFNTEAFF
>TRBV28
CASSSRTSGRVEQYF
>TRBV28
CANRRPREGPQETQYF
>TRBV20-1
CSVTLGAGLISSTDTQYF
>TRBV27
CASSFQGNNSPLHF
>TRBV12-3/TRBV12-4
CASSLGQGLHGYTF
>TRBV12-3/TRBV12-4
CASSNGQNNSPLHF
>TRBV2
CAGLRGTQNTGELFF
>TRBV6-5
CASSSPGLLYEQYF
>TRBV24-1
CATSDPGQGDYGYTF
>TRBV20-1
CSASPGGGLYNEQFF
>TRBV28
CASSLGQISGANVLTF
>TRBV5-5
CASSSGGSNNEQYF
>TRBV5-1
CASSLRTSTDTGELFF
>TRBV28
CASSQAWGQGYEQYF
>TRBV20-1
CSARDQGWITEAFF
>TRBV7-2
CASSSEAGAGEQYF
>TRBV20-1
CSAGPGAPHEQYF
>TRBV29-1
CSGGQDSYNEQFF
>TRBV27
CASSSWTGESDTQYF
>TRBV6-5
CASSYSGGGPYEQYF
>TRBV12-3/TRBV12-4
CASSLNNRGSGLFF
>TRBV20-1
CSAVTGGVDEQFF
>TRBV20-1
CSASPLWGTDTQYF
>TRBV2
CASSEILRESPLHF
>TRBV19
CASRRWGSYNSPLHF
>TRBV2
CASGGQTQETQYF
>TRBV15
CATSGTANTGELFF
>TRBV20-1
CSADPVRNRANYGYTF
>TRBV9
CASSRDRRGVETQYF
>TRBV25-1
CASTLGRQETQYF
>TRBV2
CASSALDPDRGSYNEQFF
>TRBV7-2
CASSPGLAGTSYEQYF
>TRBV14
CASSRDRVSVTEAFF
>TRBV18
CASSLRAMNTEAFF
>TRBV3-1
CASSQSYRGHNSPLHF
>TRBV9
CASSAGLPLQTLNYGYTF
>TRBV29-1
CSVEEVSGRAVETQYF
>TRBV2
CASSERSTVNYGYTF
>TRBV2
CASSLGRLTGANVLTF
>TRBV7-9
CASSSLQGSETQYF
>TRBV18
CASSPLADYGYTF
>TRBV7-2
CASSLSGGGLGDTQYF
>TRBV27
CASSYGGQELNYGYTF
>TRBV20-1
CSATDRGHSGANVLTF
>TRBV6-5
CASSYSGTTPDTQYF
>TRBV14
CASRTSGSQETQYF
>TRBV20-1
CSAFVTSSSSYNEQFF
>TRBV2
CASSDTTSGILNEQYF
>TRBV13
CASSSTSGRSEQFF
>TRBV11-2
CASSLLLASNTGELFF